The present T cell receptor beta chain was sequenced within a study of TIL therapy for anti-PD-1-resistant metastatic lung cancer. The wider study: Most patients had lung adenocarcinoma. Median tumor mutation burden was more than 1.4 mutations per megabase. Findings of the study overall: The baseline peripheral repertoire was partially replaced by infused TIL clonotypes that later decayed.

Time point noted: pre-treatment sample, taken before nivolumab and TIL therapy. Enrollment ran from 2017 to early 2020. V was clipped by 3 bases and J by 4 bases, with 20 bases between them. The germline CDR1 and CDR2 sequences are SGDLS and YYNGEE. This CDR3 has 17 amino acids. Regarding this clone: The antigen is not known.

This was the immunoSEQ v3 assay. Libraries were prepared by immunoSEQ multiplex PCR; TCRdb keeps only in-frame clonotypes and omits some of them. This table holds around 15,000 clones, about 84% found once. This material consisted of blood, taken at baseline. V is TRBV9 and J is TRBJ1-3; D is perhaps TRBD1 (5 bases). This receptor was identified in a person between 25 and 79 years old with non-small cell lung cancer. The CDR3 DNA is TGTGCCAGCAGCGAATACGGGGGGTCCGGGCCCGGAAACACCATATATTTT. This gives the protein CASSEYGGSGPGNTIYF.